This TCR beta chain came from a study of T cell responses to AZD1222 COVID-19 vaccine. Germline CDR1 reads SGHTA; CDR2 reads FQGNSA. With 5 bases clipped from V and 3 bases from J, the junction kept 6 bases outside the gene matches. The CDR3 has 15 amino acids. Measured with immunoSEQ multiplex PCR; TCRdb has only the in-frame clones, and not every one. Among about 120,000 clones listed, about 90% were seen once. The J gene is TRBJ2-1, the V gene TRBV7-2, with 8 bases fitting TRBD1. The sequences come from peripheral blood, collected on day 0 of AZD1222 vaccination. The sequence came from an adult in good health. Written as DNA, the CDR3 is TGTGCCAGCAGCCCTCGACAGGGGCTCTACAATGAGCAGTTCTTC. Translation: CASSPRQGLYNEQFF.